These 4 T cell receptor beta chains were sequenced from one sample in a study of radiotherapy plus CTLA-4 blockade in lung cancer. Sequencing used immunoSEQ multiplex PCR; TCRdb keeps in-frame clones, though not all of them. The sample comprises approximately 98,000 clones, approximately 78% of which are singletons, and 3% to 3.5% rests with the top ten. Sequences were derived from peripheral blood, sampled from a patient treated with radiotherapy plus ipilimumab. The receptors here all came from a human donor with non-small cell lung cancer who had a partial response to radiotherapy plus ipilimumab.

The chain has TRBV28 and TRBJ1-5; 7 bases fit TRBD1. From germline, CDR1 is MDHEN and CDR2 SYDVKM. The CDR3 contains 13 residues. V was pared by 10 bases and J by 3 bases, with 6 bases of the junction left unmatched. CDR3 in DNA: TGTGCCACGACAGGGAGTTTCAATCAGCCCCAGCATTTT. Translating gives CATTGSFNQPQHF.

The rearrangement joins TRBV9 to TRBJ1-2; no firm D call. Germline CDR1 SGDLS, CDR2 YYNGEE. The germline V and J ends were trimmed by 4 bases and 12 bases, with 16 bases remaining between them. This CDR3 region has 12 residues. The CDR3 sequence: CASSSSGPANTF. The CDR3, as DNA: TGTGCCAGCAGCTCTAGTGGTCCCGCCAACACCTTC.

CDR3 protein: CASSRTSGTDTQYF. DNA of the CDR3: TGTGCCAGCAGCAGGACTAGCGGCACAGATACGCAGTATTTT. This sequence joins TRBV7-8 and TRBJ2-3, with 9 bases aligning to TRBD2. Trimming took 5 bases from V and 1 from J; bases not matched to a gene: 1. This CDR3 contains 14 residues. Germline CDR1 and CDR2: SGHVS and FQNEAQ. The whole variable domain, remainder taken from reference TRBV7-8 and TRBJ2-3, is GAGVSQSPRYKVAKRGQDVALRCDPISGHVSLFWYQQALGQGPEFLTYFQNEAQLDKSGLPSDRFFAERPEGSVSTLKIQRTQQEDSAVYLCASSRTSGTDTQYFGPGTRLTVL.

In its sample, this clone ranks as medium-sized (0.01 to 0.1%). The rearrangement joins TRBV27 to TRBJ1-2; 10 nucleotides line up with TRBD1. Looked up from germline, CDR1 is MNHEY and CDR2 is SMNVEV (reference sequence). The CDR3 loop spans 16 amino acids. With V trimmed by 3 bases and J by 2 bases, 6 bases remained unmatched. The CDR3 is CASSFIRTGGNYGYTF. The CDR3 DNA follows: TGTGCCAGCAGTTTCATACGGACAGGGGGGAACTATGGCTACACCTTC.